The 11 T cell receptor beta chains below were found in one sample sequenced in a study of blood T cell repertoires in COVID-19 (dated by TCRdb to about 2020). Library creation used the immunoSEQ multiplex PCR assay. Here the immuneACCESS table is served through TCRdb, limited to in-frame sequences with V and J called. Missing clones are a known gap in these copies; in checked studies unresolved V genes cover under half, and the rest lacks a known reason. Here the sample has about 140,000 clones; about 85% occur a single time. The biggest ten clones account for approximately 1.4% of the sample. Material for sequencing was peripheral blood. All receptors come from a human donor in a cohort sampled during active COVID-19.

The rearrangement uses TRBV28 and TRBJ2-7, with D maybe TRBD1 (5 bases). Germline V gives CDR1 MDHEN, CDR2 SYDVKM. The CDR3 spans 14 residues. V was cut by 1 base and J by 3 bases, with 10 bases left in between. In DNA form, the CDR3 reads TGTGCCAGCAGTTTATCGGGCAGGGTCTACGAGCAGTACTTC. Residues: CASSLSGRVYEQYF.

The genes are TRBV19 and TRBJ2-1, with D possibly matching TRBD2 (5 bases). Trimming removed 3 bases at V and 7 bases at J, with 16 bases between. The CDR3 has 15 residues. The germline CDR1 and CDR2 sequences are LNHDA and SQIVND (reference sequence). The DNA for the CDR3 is TGTGCCAGTAGTATCCGAGCGGACGCCGGGAATGAGCAGTTCTTC. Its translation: CASSIRADAGNEQFF.

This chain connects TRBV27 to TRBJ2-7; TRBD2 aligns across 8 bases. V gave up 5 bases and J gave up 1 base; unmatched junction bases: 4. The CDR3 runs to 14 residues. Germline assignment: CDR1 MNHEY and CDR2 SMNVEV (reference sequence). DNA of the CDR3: TGTGCCAGCAGTCCGGGACTAGTGTCCTACGAGCAGTACTTC. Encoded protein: CASSPGLVSYEQYF.

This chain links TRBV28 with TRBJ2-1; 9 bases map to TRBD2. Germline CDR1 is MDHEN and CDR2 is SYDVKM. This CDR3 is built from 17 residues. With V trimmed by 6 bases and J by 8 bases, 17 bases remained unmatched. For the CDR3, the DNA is TGTGCCAGCAGGGTAACTAGCGGGCGGGGAAGTGTGGATGAGCAGTTCTTC. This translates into CASRVTSGRGSVDEQFF. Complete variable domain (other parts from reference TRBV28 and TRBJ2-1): DVKVTQSSRYLVKRTGEKVFLECVQDMDHENMFWYRQDPGLGLRLIYFSYDVKMKEKGDIPEGYSVSREKKERFSLILESASTNQTSMYLCASRVTSGRGSVDEQFFGPGTRLTVL.

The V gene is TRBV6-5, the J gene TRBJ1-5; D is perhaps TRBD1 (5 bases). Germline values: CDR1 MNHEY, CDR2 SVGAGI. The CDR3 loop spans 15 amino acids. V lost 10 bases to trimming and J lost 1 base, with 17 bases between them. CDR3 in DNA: TGTGCCACCGGCATGGGGCGGGGGAGCAATCAGCCCCAGCATTTT. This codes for CATGMGRGSNQPQHF.

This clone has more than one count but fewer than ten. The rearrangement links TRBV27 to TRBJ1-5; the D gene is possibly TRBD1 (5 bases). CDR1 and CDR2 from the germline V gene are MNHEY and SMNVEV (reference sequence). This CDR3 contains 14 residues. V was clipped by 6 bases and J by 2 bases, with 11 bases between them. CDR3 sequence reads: CASSQGRGNQPQHF. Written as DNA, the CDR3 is TGTGCCAGCAGCCAGGGTAGAGGCAATCAGCCCCAGCATTTT.

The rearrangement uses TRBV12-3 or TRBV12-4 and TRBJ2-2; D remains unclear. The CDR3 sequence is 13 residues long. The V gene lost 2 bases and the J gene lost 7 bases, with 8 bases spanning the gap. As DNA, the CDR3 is TGTGCCAGCAGTTTAAACAGTGGCGGGGAGCTGTTTTTT. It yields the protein CASSLNSGGELFF.

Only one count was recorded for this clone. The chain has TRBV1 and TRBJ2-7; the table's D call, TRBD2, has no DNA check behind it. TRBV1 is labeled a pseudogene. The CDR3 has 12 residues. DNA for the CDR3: TGCACCAGCAGCGGGACTAGCGACGAGCAGTACTTC. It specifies CTSSGTSDEQYF.

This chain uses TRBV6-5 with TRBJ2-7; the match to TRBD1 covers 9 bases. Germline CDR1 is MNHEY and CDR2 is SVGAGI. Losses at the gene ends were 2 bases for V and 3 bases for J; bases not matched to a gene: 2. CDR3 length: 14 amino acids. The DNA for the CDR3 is TGTGCCAGCAGTTACGGGACAGGGATCTACGAGCAGTACTTC. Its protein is CASSYGTGIYEQYF.

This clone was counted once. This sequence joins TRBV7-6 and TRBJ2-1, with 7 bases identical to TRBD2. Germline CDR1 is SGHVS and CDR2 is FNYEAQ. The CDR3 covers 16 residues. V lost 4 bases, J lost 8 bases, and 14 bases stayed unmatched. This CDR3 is CASSSSHGGSGYEQFF. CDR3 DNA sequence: TGTGCCAGCAGCTCCTCCCATGGCGGGAGTGGCTATGAGCAGTTCTTC.

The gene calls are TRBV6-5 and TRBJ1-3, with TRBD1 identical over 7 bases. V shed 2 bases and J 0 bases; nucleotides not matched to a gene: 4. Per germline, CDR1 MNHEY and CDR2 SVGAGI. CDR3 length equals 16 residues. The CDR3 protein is CASSYGQAVSGNTIYF. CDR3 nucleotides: TGTGCCAGCAGTTACGGACAGGCTGTCTCTGGAAACACCATATATTTT.